A selection of T cell receptor beta chains follows, all from one sample in a study of OX40 agonist ivuxolimab in advanced cancers. Clones were sequenced by immunoSEQ multiplex PCR, and TCRdb holds only the in-frame ones, with some missing. The profile shows about 74,000 clones, approximately 80% of them singletons. Sequences were derived from CD4+ or CD8+ T cells sorted from blood, sampled in a trial of the OX40 agonist ivuxolimab. These receptors originate from an adult with an advanced solid tumor such as melanoma, head and neck, liver or kidney cancer. Both conserved end residues are part of each CDR3. Fields, in order: CDR3 DNA, CDR3 protein, D gene, V gene, J gene, clone size. A D gene is named only where the DNA matches it firmly. Clone size is given for some rows only: seen once, a few or many times, or a class if the clone is expanded.

cdr3_nt: TGTGCCAGCAGTTCTTCCAGGGGGCTAAGAGAGCCCCAGCATTTT; cdr3_aa: CASSSSRGLREPQHF; d_call: TRBD1; v_call: TRBV28; j_call: TRBJ1-5; clone_size: .
cdr3_nt: TGTGCCAGCATAGCTAGCTTTGGAGTTTACGAGCAGTACTTC; cdr3_aa: CASIASFGVYEQYF; d_call: .; v_call: TRBV6-5; j_call: TRBJ2-7; clone_size: once
cdr3_nt: TGTGCCAGCAGCTTTGAAGGGGGTCATCAGCCCCAGCATTTT; cdr3_aa: CASSFEGGHQPQHF; d_call: .; v_call: TRBV11-2; j_call: TRBJ1-5; clone_size: few
cdr3_nt: TGTGCCAGTAGTGTACACGACAGATCCCGAGGTCGGAAACTGTTTTTT; cdr3_aa: CASSVHDRSRGRKLFF; d_call: .; v_call: TRBV19; j_call: TRBJ1-4; clone_size: .
cdr3_nt: TGTGCCAGCAGCTTAGGCGGGGGTTCCGAGCAGTACTTC; cdr3_aa: CASSLGGGSEQYF; d_call: TRBD2; v_call: TRBV7-8; j_call: TRBJ2-7; clone_size: .
cdr3_nt: TGTGCCAGCAGTTTAGTTAAGGACAGGAACTACGAGCAGTACTTC; cdr3_aa: CASSLVKDRNYEQYF; d_call: TRBD1; v_call: TRBV28; j_call: TRBJ2-7; clone_size: .
cdr3_nt: TGTGCCAGCAGCTTAGATCCTCGACAGGGAATGGACAATGAGCAGTTCTTC; cdr3_aa: CASSLDPRQGMDNEQFF; d_call: TRBD1; v_call: TRBV5-5; j_call: TRBJ2-1; clone_size: .
cdr3_nt: TGTGCCAGCAGCTTGTCGGAGGCCTCCTACAATGAGCAGTTCTTC; cdr3_aa: CASSLSEASYNEQFF; d_call: .; v_call: TRBV5-4; j_call: TRBJ2-1; clone_size: .
cdr3_nt: TGTGCCAGCAGTTTAAAGAGGGGGGGGAACACTGAAGCTTTCTTT; cdr3_aa: CASSLKRGGNTEAFF; d_call: .; v_call: TRBV27; j_call: TRBJ1-1; clone_size: .
cdr3_nt: TGTGCCAGCAGCGTACTAGCGGGAGGTGGGGATACGCAGTATTTT; cdr3_aa: CASSVLAGGGDTQYF; d_call: TRBD2; v_call: TRBV9; j_call: TRBJ2-3; clone_size: .
cdr3_nt: TGCGCCAGCAGCCTACCCAACTGGAATGAGCAGTTCTTC; cdr3_aa: CASSLPNWNEQFF; d_call: .; v_call: TRBV5-1; j_call: TRBJ2-1; clone_size: .
cdr3_nt: TGTGCCAGCAGCTTAGACCCGAACTATGGCTACACCTTC; cdr3_aa: CASSLDPNYGYTF; d_call: .; v_call: TRBV11-2; j_call: TRBJ1-2; clone_size: .
cdr3_nt: TGTGCCAGCAGCTTATGGGCTAGCGGGAGTTTCAATGAGCAGTTCTTC; cdr3_aa: CASSLWASGSFNEQFF; d_call: TRBD2; v_call: TRBV11-2; j_call: TRBJ2-1; clone_size: .
cdr3_nt: TGTGCCAGCAATCTAGTGGGAGGGGGGTCCTACGAGCAGTACTTC; cdr3_aa: CASNLVGGGSYEQYF; d_call: .; v_call: TRBV7-2; j_call: TRBJ2-7; clone_size: .
cdr3_nt: TGTGCCAGCAGTTTGAACAGGGAAAATGGCTACACCTTC; cdr3_aa: CASSLNRENGYTF; d_call: .; v_call: TRBV27; j_call: TRBJ1-2; clone_size: .
cdr3_nt: TGCGCCAGCAGCCAACCTCGTGGAAGTCAGTTCTTC; cdr3_aa: CASSQPRGSQFF; d_call: .; v_call: TRBV4-1; j_call: TRBJ2-1; clone_size: .
cdr3_nt: TGTGCCAGCAGTTTACGAGGGAGGGTGCAGTACTTC; cdr3_aa: CASSLRGRVQYF; d_call: TRBD2; v_call: TRBV28; j_call: TRBJ2-7; clone_size: .
cdr3_nt: TGTGCCAGCAGTGCCCATGGGGGGATCTACGAGCAGTACTTC; cdr3_aa: CASSAHGGIYEQYF; d_call: .; v_call: TRBV2; j_call: TRBJ2-7; clone_size: few
cdr3_nt: TGTGCCAGCAGCTCCTCACTAGCGGGAGTTGGGGCCAACGTCCTGACTTTC; cdr3_aa: CASSSSLAGVGANVLTF; d_call: TRBD2; v_call: TRBV5-5; j_call: TRBJ2-6; clone_size: .
cdr3_nt: TGTGCCAGCAGCTTGGGGACAGCTGGAAACACCATATATTTT; cdr3_aa: CASSLGTAGNTIYF; d_call: .; v_call: TRBV5-6; j_call: TRBJ1-3; clone_size: .
cdr3_nt: TGCGCCAGCAGCCAAGAGACCGGGACTAGCGGGGGATACGAGCAGTACTTC; cdr3_aa: CASSQETGTSGGYEQYF; d_call: TRBD2; v_call: TRBV4-3; j_call: TRBJ2-7; clone_size: .
cdr3_nt: TGTGCCAGCAGCCAAATGACCGTCTCGGGAGCCAAAAACATTCAGTACTTC; cdr3_aa: CASSQMTVSGAKNIQYF; d_call: .; v_call: TRBV14; j_call: TRBJ2-4; clone_size: .
cdr3_nt: TGCGCCAGCAGCCAGGATCTGGACACCTACGAGCAGTACTTC; cdr3_aa: CASSQDLDTYEQYF; d_call: .; v_call: TRBV4-3; j_call: TRBJ2-7; clone_size: .
cdr3_nt: TGTGCCAGCAGCTTAGCGGATGGGTACGCTGGCTACACCTTC; cdr3_aa: CASSLADGYAGYTF; d_call: .; v_call: TRBV7-9; j_call: TRBJ1-2; clone_size: .
cdr3_nt: TGTGCCAGCAGCAACCGATCCCCCGATAGCCCCTACGAGCAGTACTTC; cdr3_aa: CASSNRSPDSPYEQYF; d_call: .; v_call: TRBV28; j_call: TRBJ2-7; clone_size: .
cdr3_nt: TGTGCCAGCATTAATTCCGACACGTTAAGAGACGAAAAACTGTTTTTT; cdr3_aa: CASINSDTLRDEKLFF; d_call: .; v_call: TRBV28; j_call: TRBJ1-4; clone_size: .
cdr3_nt: TGTGCCATCCAAGAACAGGGCTACGAGCAGTACTTC; cdr3_aa: CAIQEQGYEQYF; d_call: .; v_call: TRBV10-3; j_call: TRBJ2-7; clone_size: .
cdr3_nt: TGTGCCAGCCCCCCCCTAGGGGCTAAGTCGAACACTGAAGCTTTCTTT; cdr3_aa: CASPPLGAKSNTEAFF; d_call: .; v_call: TRBV28; j_call: TRBJ1-1; clone_size: .
cdr3_nt: TGTGCCTGGAATCGGCGGGAGGGCCGGTACGAGCAGTACTTC; cdr3_aa: CAWNRREGRYEQYF; d_call: TRBD2; v_call: TRBV30; j_call: TRBJ2-7; clone_size: .
cdr3_nt: TGTGCCAGCAGCCCCGTGGGGGCTGGAAACACCATATATTTT; cdr3_aa: CASSPVGAGNTIYF; d_call: .; v_call: TRBV7-9; j_call: TRBJ1-3; clone_size: .
cdr3_nt: TGTGCCAGTAGTAGGGACAGTTCAACTAATGAAAAACTGTTTTTT; cdr3_aa: CASSRDSSTNEKLFF; d_call: TRBD1; v_call: TRBV19; j_call: TRBJ1-4; clone_size: .
cdr3_nt: TGCGCCAGCAGCCCGGGACCTCGGGGCGAGCAGTACTTC; cdr3_aa: CASSPGPRGEQYF; d_call: .; v_call: TRBV5-1; j_call: TRBJ2-7; clone_size: .
cdr3_nt: TGTGCCAGCAGCTTAGGCGTGAGCGGTGCCTACGAGCAGTACTTC; cdr3_aa: CASSLGVSGAYEQYF; d_call: .; v_call: TRBV7-2; j_call: TRBJ2-7; clone_size: .
cdr3_nt: TGTGCCAGTAGCCTCGGGACGGAGAACACTGAAGCTTTCTTT; cdr3_aa: CASSLGTENTEAFF; d_call: .; v_call: TRBV19; j_call: TRBJ1-1; clone_size: .
cdr3_nt: TGTGCCACCAGCAGAGATGGAACAGGGTATGGCTACACCTTC; cdr3_aa: CATSRDGTGYGYTF; d_call: .; v_call: TRBV15; j_call: TRBJ1-2; clone_size: .
cdr3_nt: TGTGCCAGCAGCCCCTTAGCGGGTTCCTACGAGCAGTACTTC; cdr3_aa: CASSPLAGSYEQYF; d_call: TRBD2; v_call: TRBV9; j_call: TRBJ2-7; clone_size: .
cdr3_nt: TGTGCCAGCAGCTTATTAATGGGGAAAGGTCAGCCCCAGCATTTT; cdr3_aa: CASSLLMGKGQPQHF; d_call: .; v_call: TRBV7-2; j_call: TRBJ1-5; clone_size: .
cdr3_nt: TGCGCCAGCAGCCAAACGACAGGGGACAATGAGCAGTTCTTC; cdr3_aa: CASSQTTGDNEQFF; d_call: TRBD1; v_call: TRBV4-1; j_call: TRBJ2-1; clone_size: .
cdr3_nt: TGTGCCAGCAGCCTCCGAGGAGATACGCAGTATTTT; cdr3_aa: CASSLRGDTQYF; d_call: .; v_call: TRBV5-4; j_call: TRBJ2-3; clone_size: .
cdr3_nt: TGTGCCAGCAGCGTAGGAACGGAGTCGAGGCAAGAGACCCAGTACTTC; cdr3_aa: CASSVGTESRQETQYF; d_call: .; v_call: TRBV9; j_call: TRBJ2-5; clone_size: once
cdr3_nt: TGTGCCAGCAGCCAAGATCAGGGTAACTATGGCTACACCTTC; cdr3_aa: CASSQDQGNYGYTF; d_call: .; v_call: TRBV4-2; j_call: TRBJ1-2; clone_size: .
cdr3_nt: TGTGCCACCAGCAGAGAGGGACTAGCGGTCGCGAGCTCCTACGAGCAGTACTTC; cdr3_aa: CATSREGLAVASSYEQYF; d_call: TRBD2; v_call: TRBV15; j_call: TRBJ2-7; clone_size: .
cdr3_nt: TGTGCCAGTAGTGAGACAGGACAAGAGACCCAGTACTTC; cdr3_aa: CASSETGQETQYF; d_call: .; v_call: TRBV19; j_call: TRBJ2-5; clone_size: .
cdr3_nt: TGTGCCAGCAGTTTAGGGCGAGGAAGGCAGTTCTTC; cdr3_aa: CASSLGRGRQFF; d_call: .; v_call: TRBV28; j_call: TRBJ2-1; clone_size: .
cdr3_nt: TGTGCCAGCTCACTACTCGGGGGCAACGAGCAGTACTTC; cdr3_aa: CASSLLGGNEQYF; d_call: .; v_call: TRBV18; j_call: TRBJ2-7; clone_size: .
cdr3_nt: TGCGCCAGCAGTGAAATTGCAATCGCACAAAGTCGGGCCAACGTCCTGACTTTC; cdr3_aa: CASSEIAIAQSRANVLTF; d_call: .; v_call: TRBV10-1; j_call: TRBJ2-6; clone_size: .
cdr3_nt: TGTGCCAGCTCACCGGACGGTGGACTAGCGGGTACAGATACGCAGTATTTT; cdr3_aa: CASSPDGGLAGTDTQYF; d_call: TRBD2; v_call: TRBV18; j_call: TRBJ2-3; clone_size: .
cdr3_nt: TGTGCCAGCAGCTTATTCGGGTCCCTTAGGTATTTT; cdr3_aa: CASSLFGSLRYF; d_call: .; v_call: TRBV11-2; j_call: TRBJ2-3; clone_size: .
cdr3_nt: TGCAGCGTCCAGGGGGGGGAGACCCAGTACTTC; cdr3_aa: CSVQGGETQYF; d_call: .; v_call: TRBV29-1; j_call: TRBJ2-5; clone_size: .